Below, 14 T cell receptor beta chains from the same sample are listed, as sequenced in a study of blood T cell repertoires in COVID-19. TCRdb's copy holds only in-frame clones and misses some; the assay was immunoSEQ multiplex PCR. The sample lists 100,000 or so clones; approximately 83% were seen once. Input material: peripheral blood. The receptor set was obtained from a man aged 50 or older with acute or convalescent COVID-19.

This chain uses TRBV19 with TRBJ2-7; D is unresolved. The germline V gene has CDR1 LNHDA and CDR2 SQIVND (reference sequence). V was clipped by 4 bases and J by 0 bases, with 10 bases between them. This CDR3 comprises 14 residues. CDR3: CASSRSLASYEQYF. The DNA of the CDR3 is TGTGCCAGTAGTAGGTCGCTGGCCTCCTACGAGCAGTACTTC.

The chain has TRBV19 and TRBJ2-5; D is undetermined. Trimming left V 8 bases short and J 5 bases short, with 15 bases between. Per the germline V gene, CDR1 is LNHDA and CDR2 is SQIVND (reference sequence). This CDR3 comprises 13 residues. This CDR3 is CASRSNDWETQYF. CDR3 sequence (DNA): TGTGCCAGTCGAAGCAACGACTGGGAGACCCAGTACTTC.

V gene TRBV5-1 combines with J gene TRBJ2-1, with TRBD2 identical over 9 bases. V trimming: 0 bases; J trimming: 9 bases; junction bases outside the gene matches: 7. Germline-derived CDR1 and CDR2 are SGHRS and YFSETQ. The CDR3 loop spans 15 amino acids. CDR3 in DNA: TGCGCCAGCAGCTTGGGGGCGGGAGGGCAAGGTGAGCAGTTCTTC. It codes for CASSLGAGGQGEQFF.

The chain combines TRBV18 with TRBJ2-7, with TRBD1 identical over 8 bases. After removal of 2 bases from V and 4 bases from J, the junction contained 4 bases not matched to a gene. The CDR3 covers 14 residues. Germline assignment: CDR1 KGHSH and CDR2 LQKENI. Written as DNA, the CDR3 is TGTGCCAGCTCACCAGGGACAGGCCTATACGAGCAGTACTTC. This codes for CASSPGTGLYEQYF.

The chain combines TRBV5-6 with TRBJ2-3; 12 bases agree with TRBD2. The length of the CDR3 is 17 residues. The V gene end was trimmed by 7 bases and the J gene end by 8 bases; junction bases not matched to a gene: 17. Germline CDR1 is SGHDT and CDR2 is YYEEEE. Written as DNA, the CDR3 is TGTGCCAGCGGAACCATTGGACTAGCGGGGTGGGGGCCTACGCAGTATTTT. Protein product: CASGTIGLAGWGPTQYF.

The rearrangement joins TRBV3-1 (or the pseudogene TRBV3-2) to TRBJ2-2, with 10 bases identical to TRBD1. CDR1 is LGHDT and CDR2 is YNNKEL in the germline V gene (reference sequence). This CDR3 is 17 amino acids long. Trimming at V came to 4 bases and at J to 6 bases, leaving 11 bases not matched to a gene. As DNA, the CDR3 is TGTGCCAGCAGCCCAAGTGTGGGACAGGGGAAAGCCGGGGAGCTGTTTTTT. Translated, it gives CASSPSVGQGKAGELFF.

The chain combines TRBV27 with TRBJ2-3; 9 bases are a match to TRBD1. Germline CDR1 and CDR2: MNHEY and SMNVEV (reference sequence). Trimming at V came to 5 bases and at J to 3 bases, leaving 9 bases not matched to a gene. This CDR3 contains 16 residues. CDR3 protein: CASSEIGTGWTDTQYF. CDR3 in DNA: TGTGCCAGCAGTGAGATCGGGACAGGGTGGACAGATACGCAGTATTTT.

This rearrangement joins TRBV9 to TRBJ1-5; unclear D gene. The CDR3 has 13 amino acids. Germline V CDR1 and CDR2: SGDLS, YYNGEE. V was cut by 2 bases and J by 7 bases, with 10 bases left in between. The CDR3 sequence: CASSVRCHQPQHF. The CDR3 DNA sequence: TGTGCCAGCAGCGTCAGGTGCCACCAGCCCCAGCATTTT.

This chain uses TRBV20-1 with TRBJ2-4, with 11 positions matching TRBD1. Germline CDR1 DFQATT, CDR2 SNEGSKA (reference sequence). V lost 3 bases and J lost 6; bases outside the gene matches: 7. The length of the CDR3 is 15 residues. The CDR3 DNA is TGCAGTGCTAGTTATGGGACAGGGGGGTTAAACATTCAGTACTTC. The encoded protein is CSASYGTGGLNIQYF.

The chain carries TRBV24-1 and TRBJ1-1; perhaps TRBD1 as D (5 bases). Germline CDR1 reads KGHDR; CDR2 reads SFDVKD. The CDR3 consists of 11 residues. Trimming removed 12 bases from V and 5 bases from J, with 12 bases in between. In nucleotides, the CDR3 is TGTGCCGCGGGGACGGCTACTGAAGCTTTCTTT. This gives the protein CAAGTATEAFF.

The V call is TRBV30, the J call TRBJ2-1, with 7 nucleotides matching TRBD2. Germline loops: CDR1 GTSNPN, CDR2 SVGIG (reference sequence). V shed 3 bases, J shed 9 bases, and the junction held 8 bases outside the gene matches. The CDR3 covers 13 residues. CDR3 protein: CAWSPGLDAEQFF. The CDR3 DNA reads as TGTGCCTGGAGCCCAGGACTAGATGCTGAGCAGTTCTTC.

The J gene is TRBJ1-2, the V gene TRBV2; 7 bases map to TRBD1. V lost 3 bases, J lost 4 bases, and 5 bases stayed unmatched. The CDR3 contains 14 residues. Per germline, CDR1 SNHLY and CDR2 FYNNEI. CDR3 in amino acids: CASSENRDSYGYTF. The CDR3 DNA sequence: TGTGCCAGCAGTGAGAACCGGGACAGCTATGGCTACACCTTC.

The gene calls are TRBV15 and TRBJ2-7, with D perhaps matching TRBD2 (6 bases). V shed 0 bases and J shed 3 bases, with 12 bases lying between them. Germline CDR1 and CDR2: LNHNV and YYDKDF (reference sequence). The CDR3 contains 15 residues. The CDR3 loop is CATSRDLGGGYEQYF. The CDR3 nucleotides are TGTGCCACCAGCAGAGATCTCGGGGGTGGCTACGAGCAGTACTTC. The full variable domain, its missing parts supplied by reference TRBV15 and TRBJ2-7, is DAMVIQNPRYQVTQFGKPVTLSCSQTLNHNVMYWYQQKSSQAPKLLFHYYDKDFNNEADTPDNFQSRRPNTSFCFLDIRSPGLGDTAMYLCATSRDLGGGYEQYFGPGTRLTVT.

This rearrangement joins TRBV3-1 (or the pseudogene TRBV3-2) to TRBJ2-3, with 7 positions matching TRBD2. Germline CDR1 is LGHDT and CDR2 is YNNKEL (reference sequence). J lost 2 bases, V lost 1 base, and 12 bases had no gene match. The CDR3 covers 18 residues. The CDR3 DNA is TGTGCCAGCAGCCAAGTGGGGAGCGGGGTTATCTTCACAGATACGCAGTATTTT. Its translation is CASSQVGSGVIFTDTQYF.